The text below deals with one T cell receptor beta chain. The antigen is undetermined. Amplification used 60 Vbeta primers and 13 Jbeta primers. As processed by the authors: Later, an analysis found 80 million or so unique TCR beta chains, and about 10 million of these were shared. TCRdb's table, derived via immunoSEQ multiplex PCR, lists solely in-frame clones and lacks some. The V and J calls and clone size are taken from that table; D and trimming were inferred from the DNA. The sample consists of about 140,000 clones, more than 60% of them appearing once. This entry comes from a study of cytomegalovirus exposure and HLA in healthy donors. In the study overall: The study placed about four fifths of its 350 to 450 genotyped donors in the Caucasian-associated ancestry cluster. General study points: Researchers reported from a later analysis that most CMV-associated TCR beta chains appeared HLA-restricted.

The CDR3 sequence is 13 residues long. Germline values: CDR1 SGHRS, CDR2 YFSETQ. V gave up 4 bases and J gave up 3 bases; unmatched junction bases: 3. This TCR was sampled from a woman between 45 and 65 years old in good health and CMV-seropositive. This chain uses TRBV5-1 with TRBJ1-2; 7 nucleotides line up with TRBD1. Sequenced input: PBMCs. In DNA, the CDR3 is TGCGCCAGCAGCACGGGGACAGACTATGGCTACACCTTC. It yields the protein CASSTGTDYGYTF.